The entry that follows covers one T cell receptor beta chain sequence. In the same sample, other DNA sequences code for this CDR3. This specimen comes from a study of blood T cell repertoires in COVID-19. Study-wide context: T cells, B-cell-depleted T cells, or PBMCs supplied cDNA or gDNA.

Clones were sequenced by immunoSEQ multiplex PCR, and TCRdb holds only the in-frame ones, with some missing. Here the sample spans roughly 250,000 clones, more than 75% being singletons. CDR3 length: 14 amino acids. Germline V lookup: CDR1 LNHNV, CDR2 YYDKDF (reference sequence). V was trimmed by 0 bases and J by 3 bases, leaving 5 bases between them. The sequence derives from a woman aged 55-70 years with active or convalescent COVID-19. The rearrangement uses TRBV15 and TRBJ1-4; no clear D. Material: peripheral blood. The CDR3 loop is CATSRDRANEKLFF. In nucleotides, the CDR3 is TGTGCCACCAGCAGAGATCGTGCTAATGAAAAACTGTTTTTT.